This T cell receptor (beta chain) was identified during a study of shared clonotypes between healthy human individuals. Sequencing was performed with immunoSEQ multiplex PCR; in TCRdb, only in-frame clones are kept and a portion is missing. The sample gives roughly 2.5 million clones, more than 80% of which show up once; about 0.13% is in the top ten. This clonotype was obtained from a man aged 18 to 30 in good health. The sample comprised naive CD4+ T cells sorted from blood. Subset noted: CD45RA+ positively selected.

The CDR3 here is CASSLGGAVADTQYF. The DNA for the CDR3 is TGCGCCAGCAGCTTGGGCGGGGCCGTGGCGGATACGCAGTATTTT. The V call is TRBV5-1, the J call TRBJ2-3; TRBD2 is a possible D gene (6 bases). V gave up 0 bases and J gave up 6 bases, with 14 bases separating them. This CDR3 has 15 residues. Per germline, CDR1 SGHRS and CDR2 YFSETQ.